This T cell receptor (beta chain) comes out of a study of cytomegalovirus exposure and HLA in healthy donors. As for the study in general: Out of a few hundred genotyped donors, around 80% belonged to the Caucasian-associated ancestry cluster. Study-wide results and limits: Within a later analysis, the majority of CMV-associated TCR beta chains appeared HLA-restricted. Reportedly, TCR beta sequences accurately predicted HLA-A and HLA-B alleles in most subjects.

This CDR3 has 16 amino acids. The V gene's germline CDR1 is SGHVS and CDR2 FNYEAQ. V was cut by 3 bases and J by 1 base, with 12 bases left in between. Vbeta (60) and Jbeta (13) primers were used in the PCR. Method: immunoSEQ multiplex PCR; TCRdb's copy keeps in-frame clones and lacks some. This sample's clone table lists some 110,000 clones. To note about this clone: Its antigen remains unknown. The sample holds other DNA sequences that translate to the same CDR3.

Sequencing was done on a sample of PBMCs. This clonotype was sampled from a man in his forties or fifties in good health and CMV-seronegative. V and J are TRBV7-6 and TRBJ2-2; D might be TRBD2 (5 bases). CDR3 DNA: TGTGCCAGCAGCTTCCTCCCCGGGGTGAACACCGGGGAGCTGTTTTTT. Translation gives CASSFLPGVNTGELFF.